A single T cell receptor (beta chain) is shown here with its context. This sample is part of a study of blood T cell repertoires in COVID-19. Study in general: Acute-phase and convalescent COVID-19 samples originated in the United States, Italy and Spain. T cells, B-cell-depleted T cells, or PBMCs supplied cDNA or gDNA.

In the original processing: Reference gene primer amplification yielded estimated nucleated cell counts. Some clones are missing from TCRdb's copy, which holds only in-frame ones; the method was immunoSEQ multiplex PCR. V and J calls and clone size are as listed in that table; D and trimming were resolved from the DNA. The table shows 120,000 to 150,000 clones, with more than 75% occurring only once. Sequences were obtained from peripheral blood. This TCR was recovered from a human donor in a cohort sampled during active COVID-19.

CDR3 region: CASSQEKGSGDYEQYF. The CDR3 DNA is TGTGCCAGCAGCCAAGAAAAGGGTAGCGGGGATTACGAGCAGTACTTC. The V gene is TRBV4-2, the J gene TRBJ2-7; 8 positions match TRBD2. The CDR3 is made up of 16 amino acids. Per the germline V gene, CDR1 is LGHNA and CDR2 is YNFKEQ. J gave up 4 bases and V 0 bases, and 8 bases lay outside the gene matches.